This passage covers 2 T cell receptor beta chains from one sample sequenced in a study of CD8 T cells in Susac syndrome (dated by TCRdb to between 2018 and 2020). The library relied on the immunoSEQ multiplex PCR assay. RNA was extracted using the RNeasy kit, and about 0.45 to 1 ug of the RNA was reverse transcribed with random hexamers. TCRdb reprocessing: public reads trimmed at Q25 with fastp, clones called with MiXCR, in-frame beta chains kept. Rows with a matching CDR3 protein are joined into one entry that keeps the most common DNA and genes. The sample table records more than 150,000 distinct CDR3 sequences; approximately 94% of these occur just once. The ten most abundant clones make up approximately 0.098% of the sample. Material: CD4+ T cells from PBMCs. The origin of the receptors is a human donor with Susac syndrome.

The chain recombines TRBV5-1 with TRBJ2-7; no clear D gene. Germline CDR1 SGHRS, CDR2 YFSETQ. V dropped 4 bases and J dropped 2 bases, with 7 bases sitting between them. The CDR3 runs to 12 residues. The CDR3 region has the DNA TGCGCCAGCAGCCCGAATACCTACGAGCAGTACTTC. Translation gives CASSPNTYEQYF.

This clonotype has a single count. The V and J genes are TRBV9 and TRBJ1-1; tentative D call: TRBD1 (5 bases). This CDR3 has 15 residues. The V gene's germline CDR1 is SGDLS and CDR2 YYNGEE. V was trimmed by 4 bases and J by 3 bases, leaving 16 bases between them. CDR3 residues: CASSPGRGWDTEAFF. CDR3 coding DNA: TGTGCCAGCAGCCCAGGAAGGGGCTGGGACACTGAAGCTTTCTTT.